This record concerns one T cell receptor beta chain sequence. This clonotype was counted between two and nine times. What antigen it recognizes has not been identified. A read error is possible here, since a much larger clone lies one base away. Sequences SGHNT (CDR1) and YENEEA (CDR2) are obtained from the germline V gene. Taken from cysteine to phenylalanine, the CDR3 has 13 residues. Only the CDR3 region is kept as DNA, spanning 39 bases read in frame from base 1. Sequencing was performed on an Illumina HiSeq 1500. Starting from the raw public reads, TCRdb applied fastp trimming at Q25, assembled clones with MiXCR and retained in-frame beta chains. Duplicate CDR3 protein sequences are folded into a single record with the most common DNA and genes. This sample has hundreds of thousands of distinct CDR3 sequences in its table, and approximately 31% of those were observed once. The ten top clones hold around 15% of the sample.

This specimen's treatment or condition label, per the study, means: in vitro stimulation with specific CMV peptide epitopes to enrich CMV-specific T cells. This record comes from a study of T cell repertoires in cytomegalovirus infection (dated by TCRdb to the late 2010s). General notes on the study: Recently identified HLA-C-restricted CMV epitopes, whose presentation resists viral immunomodulation, were targeted by peptide stimulations together with well-studied HLA-B-restricted epitopes. Donor HLA type was relevant to the analysis, because carriage of CMV infection together with the matching HLA type was indicated by public TCR beta signatures. Paper-wide results and their limitations: Cumulative frequency of public TCR beta family members discriminated carriers of CMV infection plus the relevant HLA type in this cohort and an independent roughly 340-donor cohort. The ex vivo response was dominated by HLA-C-restricted CMV-specific TCR beta clonotypes, which also provided the single most frequent clonotype in two of eight donors.

This clonotype was sampled from a human donor in good health (CMV status not recorded). Some clones in this sample may be carry-over from other donors' samples. The sequence joins TRBV11-3 to TRBJ2-3; the D gene is unclear. Sequencing was performed on cultured CD8+ T cells from PBMCs, taken from culture after CMV antigen stimulation. CDR3 region: CVSRRGPTDTQYF. The DNA sequence follows: TGTGTCAGCAGAAGAGGACCCACAGATACGCAGTATTTT.